These 10 T cell receptor beta chains were sequenced from one sample in a study of regulatory T cells in long-lasting Graves disease. Time point specified: newly diagnosed GD, antithyroid drugs for less than 3 months. Extracted RNA from PBMCs served as the source of the TCR library. Through Arm-PCR of CDR3 regions and iRepertoire HTBI primers, TCR beta libraries were built. Using its own MiXCR run on the multiplex PCR reads, TCRdb lists one record per CDR3 protein. The profile shows 350,000 to 500,000 distinct CDR3 sequences, about 14% of them singletons. A further study also used this sample, focusing on T cells in Graves' hyperthyroidism and ophthalmopathy.

The sample here was peripheral blood mononuclear cells (PBMCs), taken at new diagnosis, from a patient treated with antithyroid drugs. These receptors came from a woman in her fifties or sixties with Graves disease.

This clonotype was found many times. The CDR3 loop reads CASSYPAHKARYTF. The CDR3, as DNA: TGTGCCAGCAGTTACCCTGCACATAAAGCCCGCTACACCTTC. This chain links TRBV6-2 or TRBV6-3 with TRBJ1-2; D call uncertain. Between the trimmed V and J ends, which lost 2 bases and 9 bases, there was a span of 16 bases. This CDR3 spans 14 amino acids. In germline, CDR1 is MNHEY, CDR2 SVGEGT.

For this clonotype: A read error is possible here, since a much larger clone lies one base away. The V and J genes are TRBV29-1 and TRBJ2-7; 7 bases are a match to TRBD1. Germline loops: CDR1 SQVTM, CDR2 ANQGSEA. The CDR3 runs 11 residues. V shed 7 bases and J 7 bases; nucleotides not matched to a gene: 7. CDR3 nucleotide sequence: TGCAGCGCCCGGACAGGTGGGGAGCAGTACTTC. Translation: CSARTGGEQYF.

The V gene is TRBV2, the J gene TRBJ2-1; 8 bases map to TRBD2. Per the germline V gene, CDR1 is SNHLY and CDR2 is FYNNEI. V was clipped by 3 bases and J by 2 bases; unmatched bases: 3. This CDR3 spans 15 amino acids. In nucleotides, the CDR3 is TGTGCCAGCAGTGATCAGGGACTAGCCTACAATGAGCAGTTCTTC. Translated, it gives CASSDQGLAYNEQFF. Full variable domain (rest looked up from reference TRBV2 and TRBJ2-1): EPEVTQTPSHQVTQMGQEVILRCVPISNHLYFYWYRQILGQKVEFLVSFYNNEISEKSEIFDDQFSVERPDGSNFTLKIRSTKLEDSAMYFCASSDQGLAYNEQFFGPGTRLTVL.

This clonotype was seen repeatedly, ten times or more. The CDR3 nucleotides read TGTGCCAGCAGGGGGACAGGGACCTACGAGCAGTACTTC. Protein sequence: CASRGTGTYEQYF. The chain carries TRBV11-2 and TRBJ2-7; 9 bases are shared with TRBD1. Trimming cost V 6 bases and J 2 bases; bases outside gene matches: 2. CDR3 length equals 13 residues. Germline assignment: CDR1 SGHAT and CDR2 FQNNGV.

The J gene is TRBJ1-2, the V gene TRBV10-3; D remains unclear. The V end was cut by 2 bases, the J end by 3 bases, with 10 bases between. This CDR3 comprises 14 residues. CDR1 and CDR2 (germline): ENHRY, SYGVKD. The CDR3: CAISEATGYYGYTF. The CDR3 coding sequence is TGTGCCATCAGTGAGGCGACGGGATACTATGGCTACACCTTC.

This clonotype was seen ten or more times. The V and J genes are TRBV20-1 and TRBJ1-1; 11 bases match TRBD1. Looked up from germline, CDR1 is DFQATT and CDR2 is SNEGSKA (reference sequence). V shed 5 bases, J shed 3 bases, and the junction held 2 bases outside the gene matches. This CDR3 is 13 amino acids long. In DNA, the CDR3 is TGCAGTGCTGGGGACAGGGGGGACACTGAAGCTTTCTTT. It is translated as CSAGDRGDTEAFF.

A few counts support this clonotype. This rearrangement joins TRBV11-2 to TRBJ2-1; D is possibly TRBD1 (8 bases). V shed 6 bases and J shed 2 bases, with 17 bases lying between them. The CDR3 runs to 16 residues. CDR1 is SGHAT, CDR2 FQNNGV, per germline. The CDR3 DNA reads TGTGCCAGCAGTTCTGGACAGGGAGGGGCCTACAATGAGCAGTTCTTC. This gives the protein CASSSGQGGAYNEQFF.

This clonotype was picked up many times. The V call is TRBV28, the J call TRBJ1-1, with D perhaps matching TRBD1 (6 bases). Trimming took off 8 bases at V and 3 bases at J, with 10 bases between the two ends. Germline V lookup: CDR1 MDHEN, CDR2 SYDVKM. The CDR3 loop spans 12 amino acids. The CDR3 here is CASGGGHTEAFF. CDR3 coding DNA: TGTGCCAGCGGGGGGGGCCACACTGAAGCTTTCTTT.

There are a few counts of this clonotype. The chain combines TRBV3-1 with TRBJ1-6; D call uncertain. The CDR3 length is 12 residues. Per the germline V gene, CDR1 is LGHDT and CDR2 is YNNKEL (reference sequence). Trimming removed 4 bases from V and 6 bases from J, with 4 bases in between. The CDR3 sequence is CASSPLNSPLHF. In DNA, the CDR3 is TGTGCCAGCAGCCCCCTTAATTCACCCCTCCACTTT. Filled out from reference TRBV3-1 and TRBJ1-6, the complete variable domain reads DTAVSQTPKYLVTQMGNDKSIKCEQNLGHDTMYWYKQDSKKFLKIMFSYNNKELIINETVPNRFSPKSPDKAHLNLHINSLELGDSAVYFCASSPLNSPLHFGNGTRLTVT.

This clonotype was found many times. This chain joins TRBV9 and TRBJ2-2; D tentatively reads TRBD1 or TRBD2 (5 bases each). Looked up from germline, CDR1 is SGDLS and CDR2 is YYNGEE. Trimming removed 3 bases at V and 6 bases at J, with 9 bases between. The CDR3 totals 13 residues. The CDR3 DNA follows: TGTGCCAGCAGCGCAGGGAGCGCCGGGGAGCTGTTTTTT. Translation gives CASSAGSAGELFF.